This T cell receptor beta chain derives from a study of control samples from healthy donors and cancer patients. Produced via immunoSEQ multiplex PCR; TCRdb's table is partial and in-frame only. The sample consists of about 130,000 clones, about 93% of them appearing once. Trimming pared 5 bases from V and 0 bases from J, leaving 13 bases between. Germline values: CDR1 PRHDT, CDR2 FYEKMQ (reference sequence). The CDR3 runs 15 residues. This receptor was taken from a man aged 50-59 years with head and neck cancer. Sequenced: PBMCs. This sequence joins TRBV13 and TRBJ1-1, with a tentative D call TRBD1 (5 bases). The DNA for the CDR3 is TGTGCCAGCAGCCACCGGGACGGAATGAACACTGAAGCTTTCTTT. Protein: CASSHRDGMNTEAFF.